A single T cell receptor (beta chain) is shown here with its context. Trimming removed 5 bases at V and 0 bases at J, with 17 bases between. The CDR3 runs to 16 residues. CDR1 MNHEY and CDR2 SVGEGT come from the germline V gene. Attached unique molecular identifiers marked individual cDNA molecules. TCRdb re-analysed the 5' RACE reads in MiXCR, keeping a single row per CDR3 protein. The table shows tens of thousands of distinct CDR3 sequences, with about 13% occurring only once. The data stem from a study of early T cells in non-severe SARS-CoV-2 infection. About the research overall: Sequencing of bulk RNA from unsorted whole blood was done, without chain pairing.

Sequencing was done on a sample of whole blood. J is TRBJ2-7 and V is TRBV6-2 or TRBV6-3; D gene uncertain. This clonotype was obtained from an adult who was a healthcare worker with PCR-confirmed SARS-CoV-2 infection or an uninfected control (not recorded which). The CDR3 spells CASSLPTGLSSYEQYF. CDR3 bases: TGTGCCAGCAGTCTACCGACGGGTCTAAGCTCCTACGAGCAGTACTTC.